The T cell receptor beta chain under discussion was sequenced for a study of post-analysis software for immune sequencing data. The overall study: Patients had relapsing-remitting, secondary progressive or progressive-relapsing multiple sclerosis; some lacked subtype. General study findings and limits: With TRBV5-6, TRBV5-1 and TRBV20-1 included, about five TRBV segments were more frequent in patients than in controls. Compared with controls, patients showed significantly lower normalized Chao1 diversity.

Sequencing libraries made from TCR beta cDNA carried unique molecular identifiers. MiXCR, applied by TCRdb to the PCR reads, yields one record per CDR3 protein. The sample holds hundreds of thousands of distinct CDR3 sequences, roughly two fifths seen once. As regards this clonotype: Its antigen is currently unknown.

The CDR3 covers 15 residues. The V segment lost 5 bases and the J segment 3 bases; nucleotides outside the gene matches: 4. This receptor was taken from a girl aged 5-17 years with multiple sclerosis. Sample: blood. This chain connects TRBV12-3 or TRBV12-4 to TRBJ1-5; TRBD1 matches at 10 bases. The DNA for the CDR3 is TGTGCCAGCAGTCCGGACAGGGGGAACAATCAGCCCCAGCATTTT. Translated: CASSPDRGNNQPQHF.